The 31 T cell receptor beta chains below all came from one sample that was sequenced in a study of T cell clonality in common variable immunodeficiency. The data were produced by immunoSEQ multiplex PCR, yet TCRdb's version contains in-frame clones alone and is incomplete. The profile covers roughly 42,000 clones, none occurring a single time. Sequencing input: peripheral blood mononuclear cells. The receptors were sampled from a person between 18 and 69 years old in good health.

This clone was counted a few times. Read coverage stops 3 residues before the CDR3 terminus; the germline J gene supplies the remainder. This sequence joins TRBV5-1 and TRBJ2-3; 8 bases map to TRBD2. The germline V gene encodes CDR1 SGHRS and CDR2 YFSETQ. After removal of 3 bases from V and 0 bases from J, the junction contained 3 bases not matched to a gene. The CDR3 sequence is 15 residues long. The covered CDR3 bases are TGCGCCAGCAGCTGGAGCGGGGGTAGCACAGATACG. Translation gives CASSWSGGSTDT. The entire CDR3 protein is CASSWSGGSTDTQYF. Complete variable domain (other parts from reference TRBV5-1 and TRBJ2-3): KAGVTQTPRYLIKTRGQQVTLSCSPISGHRSVSWYQQTPGQGLQFLFEYFSETQRNKGNFPGRFSGRQFSNSRSEMNVSTLELGDSALYLCASSWSGGSTDTQYFGPGTRLTVL.

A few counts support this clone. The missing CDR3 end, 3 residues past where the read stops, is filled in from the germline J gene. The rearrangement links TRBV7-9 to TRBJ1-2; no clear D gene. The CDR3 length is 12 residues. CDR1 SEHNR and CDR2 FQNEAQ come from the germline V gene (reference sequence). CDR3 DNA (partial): TGTGCCAGCAGCTTAGGAGAGAGCGAC. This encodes CASSLGESD. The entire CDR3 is CASSLGESDYTF.

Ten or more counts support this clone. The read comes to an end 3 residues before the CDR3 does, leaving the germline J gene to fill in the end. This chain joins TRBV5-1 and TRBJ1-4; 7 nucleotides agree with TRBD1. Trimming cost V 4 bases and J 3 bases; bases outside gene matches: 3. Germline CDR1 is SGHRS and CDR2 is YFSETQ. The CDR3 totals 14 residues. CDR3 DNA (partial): TGCGCCAGCAGCGTACAGGGGTCTAATGAAAAA. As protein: CASSVQGSNEK. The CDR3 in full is CASSVQGSNEKLFF.

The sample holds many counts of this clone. CDR3 DNA, as far as it was read: TGTGCCAGCAGTTGGACAGGGATATCCACCGGGGAG. This gives the protein CASSWTGISTGE. The entire CDR3 reads CASSWTGISTGELFF. The chain has TRBV12-3 or TRBV12-4 and TRBJ2-2; TRBD1 agrees at 8 bases. The read terminates 3 residues before the CDR3 end, so the remaining end is supplied by the germline J gene. The CDR3 has 15 residues. With V trimmed by 4 bases and J by 4 bases, 5 bases remained unmatched.

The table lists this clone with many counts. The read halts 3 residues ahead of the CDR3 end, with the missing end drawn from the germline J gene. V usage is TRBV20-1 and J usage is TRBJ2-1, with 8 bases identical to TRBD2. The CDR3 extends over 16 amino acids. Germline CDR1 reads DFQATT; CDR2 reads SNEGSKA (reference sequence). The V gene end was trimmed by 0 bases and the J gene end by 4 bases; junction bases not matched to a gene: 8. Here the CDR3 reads CSARDLIAGLYNEQFF. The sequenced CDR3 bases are TGCAGTGCTAGAGATCTTATAGCGGGGTTATACAATGAG.

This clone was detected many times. The CDR3 DNA, read in part, is TGTGCCAGCAGCGGCAGACTAGCGAGCACAGATACG. It yields the protein CASSGRLASTDT. The whole CDR3 region reads CASSGRLASTDTQYF. This chain joins TRBV7-8 and TRBJ2-3; 8 bases are shared with TRBD2. The sequence runs out 3 residues before the end of the CDR3; the remainder is reconstructed from the germline J gene. Per germline, CDR1 SGHVS and CDR2 FQNEAQ. After removal of 5 bases from V and 0 bases from J, the junction contained 4 bases not matched to a gene. The CDR3 consists of 15 residues.

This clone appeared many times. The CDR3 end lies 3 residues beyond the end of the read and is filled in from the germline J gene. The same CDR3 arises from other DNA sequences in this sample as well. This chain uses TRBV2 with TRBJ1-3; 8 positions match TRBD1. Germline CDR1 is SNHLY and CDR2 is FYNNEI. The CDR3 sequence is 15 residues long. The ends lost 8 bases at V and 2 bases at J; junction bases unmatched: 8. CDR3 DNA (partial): TGTGCCAGCGAAGACAGGGGAGTCGCTGGAAACACC. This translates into CASEDRGVAGNT. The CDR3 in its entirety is CASEDRGVAGNTIYF.

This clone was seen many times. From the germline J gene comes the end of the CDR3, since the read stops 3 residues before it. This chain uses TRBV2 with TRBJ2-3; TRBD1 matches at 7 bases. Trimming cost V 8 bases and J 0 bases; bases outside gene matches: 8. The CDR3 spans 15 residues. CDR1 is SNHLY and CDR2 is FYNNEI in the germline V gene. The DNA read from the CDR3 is TGTGCCAGCGCTCAGGGGGATACTAGCACAGATACG. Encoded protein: CASAQGDTSTDT. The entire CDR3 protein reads CASAQGDTSTDTQYF.

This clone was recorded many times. The sequenced CDR3 bases are TGCAGCGTAGTCGGGACAGGGGGGACGGAGACG. It is translated as CSVVGTGGTET. The full CDR3 sequence reads CSVVGTGGTETQYF. V and J are TRBV29-1 and TRBJ2-3; the match to TRBD1 covers 11 bases. The sequenced fragment ends 3 residues before the CDR3 boundary, so the rest is inferred from the germline J gene. The CDR3 runs to 14 residues. Germline-derived CDR1 and CDR2 are SQVTM and ANQGSEA.

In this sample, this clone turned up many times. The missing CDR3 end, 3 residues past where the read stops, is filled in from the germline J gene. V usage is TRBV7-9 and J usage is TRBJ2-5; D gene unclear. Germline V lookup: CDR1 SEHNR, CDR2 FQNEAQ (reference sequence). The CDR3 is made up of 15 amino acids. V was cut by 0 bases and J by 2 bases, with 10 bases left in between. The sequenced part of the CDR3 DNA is TGTGCCAGCAGCTTAGCCCGTACAGTACAAGAGACC. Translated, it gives CASSLARTVQET. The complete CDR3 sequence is CASSLARTVQETQYF.

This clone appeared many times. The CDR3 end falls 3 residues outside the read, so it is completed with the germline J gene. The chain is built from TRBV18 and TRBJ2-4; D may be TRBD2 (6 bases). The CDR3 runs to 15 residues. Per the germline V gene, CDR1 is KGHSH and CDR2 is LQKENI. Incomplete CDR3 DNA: TGTGCCAGCTCACCACCCGCGGGGACCGGAGCCTTT. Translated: CASSPPAGTGAF. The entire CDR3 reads CASSPPAGTGAFQYF.

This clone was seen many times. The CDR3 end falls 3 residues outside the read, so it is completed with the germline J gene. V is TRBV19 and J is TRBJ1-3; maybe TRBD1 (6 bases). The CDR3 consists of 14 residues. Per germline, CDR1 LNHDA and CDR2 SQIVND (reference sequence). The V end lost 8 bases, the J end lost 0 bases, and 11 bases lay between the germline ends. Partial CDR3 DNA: TGTGCCAGTCGACTGGACAGCTCTGGAAACACC. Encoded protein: CASRLDSSGNT. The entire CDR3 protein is CASRLDSSGNTIYF. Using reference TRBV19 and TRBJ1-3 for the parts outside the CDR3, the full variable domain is DGGITQSPKYLFRKEGQNVTLSCEQNLNHDAMYWYRQDPGQGLRLIYYSQIVNDFQKGDIAEGYSVSREKKESFPLTVTSAQKNPTAFYLCASRLDSSGNTIYFGEGSWLTVV.

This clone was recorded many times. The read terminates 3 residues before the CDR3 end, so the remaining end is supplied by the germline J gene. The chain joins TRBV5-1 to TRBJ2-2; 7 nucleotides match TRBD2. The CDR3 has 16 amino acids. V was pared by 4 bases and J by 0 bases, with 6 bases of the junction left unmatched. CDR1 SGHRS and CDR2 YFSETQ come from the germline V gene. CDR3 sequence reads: CASSGGVATNTGELFF. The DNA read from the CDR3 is TGCGCCAGCAGCGGGGGGGTAGCGACGAACACCGGGGAG. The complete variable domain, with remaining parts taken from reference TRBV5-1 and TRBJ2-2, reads KAGVTQTPRYLIKTRGQQVTLSCSPISGHRSVSWYQQTPGQGLQFLFEYFSETQRNKGNFPGRFSGRQFSNSRSEMNVSTLELGDSALYLCASSGGVATNTGELFFGEGSRLTVL.

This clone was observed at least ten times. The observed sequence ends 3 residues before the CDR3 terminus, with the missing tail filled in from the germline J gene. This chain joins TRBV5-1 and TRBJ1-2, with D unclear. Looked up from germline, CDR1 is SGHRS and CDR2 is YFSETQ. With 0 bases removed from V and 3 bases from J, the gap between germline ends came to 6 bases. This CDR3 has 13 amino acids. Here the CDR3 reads CASSLDGDYGYTF. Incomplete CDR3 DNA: TGCGCCAGCAGCTTGGACGGGGACTATGGC.

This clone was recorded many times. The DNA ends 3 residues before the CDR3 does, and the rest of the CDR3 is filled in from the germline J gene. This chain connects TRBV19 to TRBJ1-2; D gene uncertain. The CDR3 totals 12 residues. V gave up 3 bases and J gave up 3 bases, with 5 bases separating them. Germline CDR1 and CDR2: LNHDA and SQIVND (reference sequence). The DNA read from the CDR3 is TGTGCCAGTAGTATTTCTCACTATGGC. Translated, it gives CASSISHYG. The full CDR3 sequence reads CASSISHYGYTF.

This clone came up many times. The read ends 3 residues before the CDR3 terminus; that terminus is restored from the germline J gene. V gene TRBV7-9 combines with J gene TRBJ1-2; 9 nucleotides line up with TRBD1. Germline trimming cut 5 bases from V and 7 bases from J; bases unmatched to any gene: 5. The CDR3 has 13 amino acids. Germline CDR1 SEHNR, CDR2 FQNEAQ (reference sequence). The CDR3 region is CASSPQGALGYTF. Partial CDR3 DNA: TGTGCCAGCAGCCCACAGGGGGCCCTTGGC.

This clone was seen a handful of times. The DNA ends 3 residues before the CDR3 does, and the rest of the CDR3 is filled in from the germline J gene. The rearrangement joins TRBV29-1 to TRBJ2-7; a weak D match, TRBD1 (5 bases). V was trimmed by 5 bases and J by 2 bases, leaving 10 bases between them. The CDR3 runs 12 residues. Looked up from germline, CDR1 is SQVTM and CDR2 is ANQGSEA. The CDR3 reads CSVSQGPYEQYF. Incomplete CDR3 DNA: TGCAGCGTTTCCCAGGGCCCCTACGAG.

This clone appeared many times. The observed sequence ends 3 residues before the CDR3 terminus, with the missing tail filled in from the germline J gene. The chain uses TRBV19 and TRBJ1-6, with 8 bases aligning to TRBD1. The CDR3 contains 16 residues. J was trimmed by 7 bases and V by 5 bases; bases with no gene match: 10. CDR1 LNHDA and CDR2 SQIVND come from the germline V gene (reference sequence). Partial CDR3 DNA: TGTGCCAGTAGTGCGAAACCGACAGGGGCGAATTCACCC. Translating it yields CASSAKPTGANSP. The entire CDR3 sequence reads CASSAKPTGANSPLHF.

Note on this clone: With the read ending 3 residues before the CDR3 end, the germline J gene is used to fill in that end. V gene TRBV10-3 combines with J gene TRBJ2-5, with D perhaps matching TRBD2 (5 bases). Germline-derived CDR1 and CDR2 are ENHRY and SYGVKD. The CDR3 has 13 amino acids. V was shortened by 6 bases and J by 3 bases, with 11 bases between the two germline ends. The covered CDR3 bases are TGTGCCATCAGCCCCCTAGCAGAAGAGACC. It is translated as CAISPLAEET. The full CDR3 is CAISPLAEETQYF.

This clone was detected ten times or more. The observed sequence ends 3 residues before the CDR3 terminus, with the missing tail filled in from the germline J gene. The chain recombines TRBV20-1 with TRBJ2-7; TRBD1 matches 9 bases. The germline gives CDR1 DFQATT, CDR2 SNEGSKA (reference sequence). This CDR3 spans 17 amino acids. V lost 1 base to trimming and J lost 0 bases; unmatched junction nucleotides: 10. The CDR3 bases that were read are TGCAGTGCTAGAGGTCCGGGACAGGGAGCCTTCTCCTACGAG. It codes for CSARGPGQGAFSYE. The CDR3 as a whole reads CSARGPGQGAFSYEQYF.

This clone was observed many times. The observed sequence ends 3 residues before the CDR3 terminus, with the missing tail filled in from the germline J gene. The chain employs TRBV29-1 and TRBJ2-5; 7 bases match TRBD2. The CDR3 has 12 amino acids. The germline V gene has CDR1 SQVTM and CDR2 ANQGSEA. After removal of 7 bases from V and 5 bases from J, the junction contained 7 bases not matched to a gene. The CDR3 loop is CSGGGARETQYF. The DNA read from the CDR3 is TGCAGCGGGGGAGGGGCGAGGGAGACC.

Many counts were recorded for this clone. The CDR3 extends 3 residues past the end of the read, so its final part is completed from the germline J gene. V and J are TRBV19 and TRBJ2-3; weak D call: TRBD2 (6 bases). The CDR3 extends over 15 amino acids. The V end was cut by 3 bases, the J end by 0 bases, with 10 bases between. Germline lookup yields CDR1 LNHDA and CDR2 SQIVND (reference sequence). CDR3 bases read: TGTGCCAGTAGTATCGTGGCGGGGAGCACAGATACG. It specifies CASSIVAGSTDT. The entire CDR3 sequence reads CASSIVAGSTDTQYF.

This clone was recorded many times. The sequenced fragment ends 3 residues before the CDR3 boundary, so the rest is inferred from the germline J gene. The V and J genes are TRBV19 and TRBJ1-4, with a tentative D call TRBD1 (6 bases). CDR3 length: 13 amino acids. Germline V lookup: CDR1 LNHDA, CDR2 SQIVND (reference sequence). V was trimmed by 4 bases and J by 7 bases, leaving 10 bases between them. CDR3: CASSTQGGEKLFF. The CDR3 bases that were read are TGTGCCAGTAGTACACAGGGCGGTGAAAAA.

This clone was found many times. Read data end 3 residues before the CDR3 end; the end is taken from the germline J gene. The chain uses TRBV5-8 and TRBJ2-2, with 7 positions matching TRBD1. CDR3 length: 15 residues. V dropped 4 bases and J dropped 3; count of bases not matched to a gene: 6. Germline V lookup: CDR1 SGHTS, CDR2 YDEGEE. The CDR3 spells CASSAGTADTGELFF. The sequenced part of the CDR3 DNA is TGTGCCAGCAGCGCCGGGACAGCCGACACCGGGGAG.

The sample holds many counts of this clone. CDR3 bases read: TGCGCCAGCAGCTTGGAAGGGGTCGCAACTAATGAAAAA. This encodes CASSLEGVATNEK. The CDR3 in its entirety is CASSLEGVATNEKLFF. The chain has TRBV5-1 and TRBJ1-4; maybe TRBD1 (5 bases). The read ends 3 residues before the CDR3 terminus; that terminus is restored from the germline J gene. Per germline, CDR1 SGHRS and CDR2 YFSETQ. Trimming cost V 0 bases and J 0 bases, with 9 bases left between them. There are 16 residues in the CDR3.

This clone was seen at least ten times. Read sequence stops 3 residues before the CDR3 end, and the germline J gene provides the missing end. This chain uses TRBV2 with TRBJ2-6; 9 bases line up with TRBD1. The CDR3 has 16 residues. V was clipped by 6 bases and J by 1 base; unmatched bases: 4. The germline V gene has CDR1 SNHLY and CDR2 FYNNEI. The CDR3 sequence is CASRGQGQSGANVLTF. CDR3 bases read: TGTGCCAGCAGGGGACAGGGACAATCTGGGGCCAACGTC.

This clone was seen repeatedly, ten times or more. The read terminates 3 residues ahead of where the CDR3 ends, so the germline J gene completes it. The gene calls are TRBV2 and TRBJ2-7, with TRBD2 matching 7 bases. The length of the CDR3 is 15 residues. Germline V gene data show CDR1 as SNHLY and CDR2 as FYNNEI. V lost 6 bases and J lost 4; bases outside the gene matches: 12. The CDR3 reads CASRRGTTISYEQYF. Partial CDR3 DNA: TGTGCCAGCAGACGAGGGACTACAATATCATACGAG.

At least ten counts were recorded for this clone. The CDR3 spells CASSSTGQLNQPQHF. The sequenced CDR3 bases are TGTGCCAGCAGCTCGACGGGACAGCTCAATCAGCCC. The chain uses TRBV5-5 and TRBJ1-5; 7 bases fit TRBD1. The CDR3 end lies 3 residues beyond the end of the read and is filled in from the germline J gene. Germline V gene lookup returns CDR1 SGHKS and CDR2 YYEKEE (reference sequence). This CDR3 region has 15 residues. Trimming took 3 bases from V and 3 from J; bases not matched to a gene: 6.

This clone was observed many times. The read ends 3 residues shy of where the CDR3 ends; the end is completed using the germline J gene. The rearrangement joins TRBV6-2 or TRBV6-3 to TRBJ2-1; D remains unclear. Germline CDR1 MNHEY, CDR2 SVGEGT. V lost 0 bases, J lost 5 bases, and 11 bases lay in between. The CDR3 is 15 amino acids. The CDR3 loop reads CASSYSRLRNNEQFF. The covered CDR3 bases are TGTGCCAGCAGTTACTCGCGGTTGCGGAACAATGAG.

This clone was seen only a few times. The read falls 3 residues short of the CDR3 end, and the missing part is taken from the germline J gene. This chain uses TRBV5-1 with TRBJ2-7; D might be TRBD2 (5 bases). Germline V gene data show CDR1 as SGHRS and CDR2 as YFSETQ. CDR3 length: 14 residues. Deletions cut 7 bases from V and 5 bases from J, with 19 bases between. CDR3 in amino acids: CASGLNKARDEQYF. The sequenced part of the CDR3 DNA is TGCGCCAGCGGCCTGAATAAAGCGCGGGACGAG.

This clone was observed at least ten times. The sequenced part of the CDR3 DNA is TGTGCCAGCAGCCTACGTCGAGGGGCTGGAAACACC. Translation: CASSLRRGAGNT. The entire CDR3 protein reads CASSLRRGAGNTIYF. This chain joins TRBV7-9 and TRBJ1-3; a weak D match, TRBD1 (5 bases). With the read ending 3 residues before the CDR3 end, the germline J gene is used to fill in that end. With 5 bases removed from V and 2 bases from J, the gap between germline ends came to 13 bases. CDR1 is SEHNR, CDR2 FQNEAQ, per germline (reference sequence). The CDR3 runs to 15 residues.